The source of this T cell receptor (beta chain) is a study of follicular helper T cells after annual influenza vaccination. The CDR3 extends over 15 amino acids. Germline V gene lookup returns CDR1 LGHNA and CDR2 YSLEER. Trimming took 4 bases from V and 7 from J; bases not matched to a gene: 6. Indicated time point: 2015-2016 season, pre-vaccination. Measured with immunoSEQ multiplex PCR; TCRdb has only the in-frame clones, and not every one. The data contain roughly 2,000 clones, around 87% of them singletons. The specimen comprised CXCR5- memory CD4+ T cells sorted from blood, sampled on the day of influenza vaccination. The gene calls are TRBV4-3 and TRBJ2-1, with 11 bases fitting TRBD2. The receptor comes from an adult who received the influenza vaccine. CDR3 bases: TGCGCCAGCAGCCTAGCGGGAGGGCCGTGGAATGAGCAGTTCTTC. Amino acids: CASSLAGGPWNEQFF.